Below are 9 T cell receptor beta chains sequenced from a single sample in a study of blood T cell repertoires in COVID-19. Profiled with immunoSEQ multiplex PCR; TCRdb holds only in-frame clones, not every one. The data show roughly 150,000 clones, approximately 80% seen once. What was sequenced was peripheral blood. All receptors come from a man in his 60s who had recovered from COVID-19.

This chain uses TRBV6-5 with TRBJ2-5; D unresolved. V dropped 5 bases and J dropped 5 bases, with 12 bases sitting between them. CDR3 length: 13 residues. The V gene's germline CDR1 is MNHEY and CDR2 SVGAGI. CDR3 region: CASSNPTRETQYF. The CDR3 coding sequence is TGTGCCAGCAGTAACCCTACGCGGGAGACCCAGTACTTC.

The chain combines TRBV4-3 with TRBJ2-7, with 16 bases identical to TRBD2. Germline V lookup: CDR1 LGHNA, CDR2 YSLEER. CDR3 length: 15 amino acids. The junction had 6 bases not matched to a gene; V was cut back by 4 bases and J by 9 bases. In DNA form, the CDR3 reads TGCGCCAGCAGCCGAGCGGGACTAGCGGGAGGGGTGCAGTACTTC. Amino acids: CASSRAGLAGGVQYF.

Worth noting for this clone: The junction and the germline gene differ at one end; a read error may be behind it. The chain links TRBV28 to TRBJ1-6, with 10 nucleotides matching TRBD1. Germline loops: CDR1 MDHEN, CDR2 SYDVKM. The CDR3 consists of 16 residues. The CDR3 region is CASTLSSGTGASPLHF. DNA of the CDR3: TGTGCCAGCACTTTATCGTCCGGGACAGGGGCTTCACCCCTCCACTTT.

The chain recombines TRBV3-1 (or the pseudogene TRBV3-2) with TRBJ2-5; 10 positions match TRBD1. The CDR3 covers 14 residues. Looked up from germline, CDR1 is LGHDT and CDR2 is YNNKEL (reference sequence). V trimming: 5 bases; J trimming: 4 bases; junction bases outside the gene matches: 4. The CDR3, as DNA: TGTGCCAGCAGCGGCGACAGGGGGCGAGAGACCCAGTACTTC. It codes for CASSGDRGRETQYF.

On this clone itself: At one end the junction does not follow the germline gene, possibly because of a read error. The chain joins TRBV4-2 to TRBJ2-5, with D possibly TRBD1 on 5 matching bases. Germline CDR1 is LGHNA and CDR2 is YNFKEQ. This CDR3 region has 15 residues. The CDR3 coding sequence is TGTGCCAGCAGCCAAGGTTTTGGGGCGCAAGGGACCCAGTACTTC. This sequence encodes CASSQGFGAQGTQYF.

The chain employs TRBV28 and TRBJ1-6; TRBD1 aligns across 10 bases. V shed 5 bases and J 7 bases; nucleotides not matched to a gene: 5. Per the germline V gene, CDR1 is MDHEN and CDR2 is SYDVKM. The CDR3 totals 15 residues. The CDR3 is CASSTRDRGNSPLHF. The CDR3 DNA sequence: TGTGCCAGCAGTACCCGGGACAGGGGAAATTCACCCCTCCACTTT.

V is TRBV2 and J is TRBJ1-1; D gene unclear. Germline V gives CDR1 SNHLY, CDR2 FYNNEI. V shed 4 bases and J shed 1 base, with 13 bases lying between them. The CDR3 totals 15 residues. CDR3 residues: CASSGRGRRNTEAFF. The CDR3 DNA sequence: TGTGCCAGCAGTGGCCGAGGGCGGCGGAACACTGAAGCTTTCTTT.

This clone was recorded a few times. The chain is built from TRBV11-3 and TRBJ2-2, with D tentatively TRBD2 (5 bases). This CDR3 contains 12 residues. From germline, CDR1 is SGHNT and CDR2 YENEEA. V was trimmed by 4 bases and J by 5 bases, leaving 5 bases between them. CDR3 sequence reads: CASSSGTGELFF. In DNA form, the CDR3 reads TGTGCCAGCAGCTCGGGGACCGGGGAGCTGTTTTTT.

V and J are TRBV2 and TRBJ2-5, with TRBD1 identical over 9 bases. The V and J ends lost 6 bases and 4 bases, in that order; junction bases with no gene match: 9. The germline gives CDR1 SNHLY, CDR2 FYNNEI. The CDR3 is 15 residues long. The CDR3 sequence is CASSAGQGRGETQYF. In DNA, the CDR3 is TGTGCCAGCAGCGCGGGACAGGGCCGGGGAGAGACCCAGTACTTC.